The text below deals with one T cell receptor (beta chain). Its antigen is unknown. The CDR3 runs to 16 residues. The J segment lost 1 base and the V segment lost 6 bases, leaving 8 bases of the junction unmatched. Germline CDR1 and CDR2: SEHNR and FQNEAQ (reference sequence). This entry is derived from a study of graft-versus-host responses after intestinal transplantation. Study in general: Multivisceral, liver-intestinal, or isolated intestinal transplants were performed in recipients.

Study-wide points: Graft-versus-host to host-versus-graft clonal ratios in allografts were high in patients with graft-donor T cell macrochimerism. Among recipient marrow samples, GvH clones were found; some appeared first in ileum or blood.

Assay used: immunoSEQ multiplex PCR; TCRdb lists only in-frame clones, some missing. The top ten hold around 0.33% of the sample, which has 80,000 to 90,000 clones, roughly 90% seen once. This TCR was recovered from a human donor who received an intestinal transplant. The sample was unstimulated CD4+ T cells sorted from spleen or lymph node cells, taken before intestinal transplant. The chain combines TRBV7-9 with TRBJ2-7; 11 bases are shared with TRBD1. The CDR3 sequence is CASRHTGQGASYEQYF. The CDR3 bases are TGTGCCAGCAGACATACAGGACAGGGGGCATCCTACGAGCAGTACTTC. The full variable domain, completed using reference TRBV7-9 and TRBJ2-7, is DTGVSQNPRHKITKRGQNVTFRCDPISEHNRLYWYRQTLGQGPEFLTYFQNEAQLEKSRLLSDRFSAERPKGSFSTLEIQRTEQGDSAMYLCASRHTGQGASYEQYFGPGTRLTVT.